Here is one T cell receptor (beta chain) with its context. Study processing details: The assay estimated nucleated cells by amplifying reference gene primers. Clones were sequenced by immunoSEQ multiplex PCR, and TCRdb holds only the in-frame ones, with some missing. V and J calls and clone size are given by that table; D and trimming were obtained from the DNA. This sample yields about 210,000 clones, of which 82% are seen a single time; about 12% belongs to the top ten. This sample is part of a study of blood T cell repertoires in COVID-19. Across the study: Researchers got acute and convalescent COVID-19 samples from the United States, Italy and Spain. The cDNA or gDNA used as material had been derived from T cells, B-cell-depleted T cells, or PBMCs.

Germline-derived CDR1 and CDR2 are SGHTA and FQGNSA. Trimming took off 2 bases at V and 2 bases at J, with 7 bases between the two ends. The CDR3 spans 13 residues. The TCR sequence derives from a woman in her thirties or forties with acute or convalescent COVID-19. The gene calls are TRBV7-2 and TRBJ2-7; D remains ambiguous. Sample: peripheral blood. CDR3 nucleotide sequence: TGTGCCAGCAGCTTATCGCGAACCTACGAGCAGTACTTC. It yields the protein CASSLSRTYEQYF.